The 21 T cell receptor beta chains presented below share a single source sample, sequenced in a study of T cell repertoires in cytomegalovirus infection. TCRdb ran MiXCR on the reads and lists one entry per CDR3 protein. The sample yields about half a million distinct CDR3 sequences, about 39% seen once. Antigens for these TCRs are unknown. Here the sequenced sample was cultured PBMCs, taken from culture after CMV antigen stimulation. These receptor sequences come from a human donor in good health (CMV status not recorded). Some clones in this sample may be carry-over from other donors' samples.

This rearrangement joins TRBV4-1 to TRBJ1-4; D unresolved. The V and J ends lost 3 bases and 8 bases respectively, with 7 bases between them. Germline V gives CDR1 MGHRA, CDR2 YSYEKL. The CDR3 has 12 residues. The CDR3 is CASSHPQEKLFF. The CDR3 nucleotides are TGCGCCAGCAGCCATCCCCAGGAAAAACTGTTTTTT.

This clonotype came up a few times. The chain couples TRBV28 to TRBJ2-2; D may match TRBD1 or TRBD2 (5 bases each). CDR1 and CDR2 from the germline V gene are MDHEN and SYDVKM. The CDR3 totals 19 residues. V lost 3 bases to trimming and J lost 3 bases, with 23 bases between them. CDR3 protein: CASSFNPAFGTIDTGELFF. The DNA of the CDR3 is TGTGCCAGCAGTTTCAACCCGGCATTCGGGACCATTGACACCGGGGAGCTGTTTTTT.

The chain is built from TRBV5-5 and TRBJ2-1, with D perhaps being TRBD1 or TRBD2 (6 bases each). V lost 4 bases, J lost 4 bases, and 12 bases lay in between. Looked up from germline, CDR1 is SGHKS and CDR2 is YYEKEE (reference sequence). CDR3 size: 14 residues. The CDR3 here is CASSPGAFYNEQFF. DNA of the CDR3: TGTGCCAGCAGCCCGGGGGCCTTTTACAATGAGCAGTTCTTC.

The chain combines TRBV20-1 with TRBJ1-1, with D possibly matching TRBD1 (5 bases). Trimming took off 0 bases at V and 3 bases at J, with 14 bases between the two ends. The CDR3 extends over 15 amino acids. In germline, CDR1 is DFQATT, CDR2 SNEGSKA (reference sequence). The CDR3 is CSAREGGWGDTEAFF. For the CDR3, the DNA is TGCAGTGCTAGAGAGGGCGGGTGGGGGGACACTGAAGCTTTCTTT.

This clonotype has only one observation. The chain uses TRBV15 and TRBJ2-7; D remains unclear. The CDR3 totals 15 residues. Germline CDR1 LNHNV, CDR2 YYDKDF (reference sequence). V lost 0 bases and J lost 5, with 14 bases in between. CDR3 sequence (DNA): TGTGCCACCAGCAGAGATCAGGCTAGTCTGCACGAGCAGTACTTC. It is translated as CATSRDQASLHEQYF.

For this clonotype: The junction differs from germline at one of its ends, possibly a read error. V gene TRBV7-2 combines with J gene TRBJ2-1; 7 positions match TRBD1. CDR3 length: 15 amino acids. Germline V CDR1 and CDR2: SGHTA, FQGNSA. CDR3 in DNA: TGTGCCAGCAGCTTAGGAGGGGGCCTTGAAAATGGGCAGTTCTTC. This translates into CASSLGGGLENGQFF.

The chain combines TRBV2 with TRBJ1-5, with D unclear. Germline CDR1 SNHLY, CDR2 FYNNEI. The CDR3 sequence is 13 residues long. Trimming pared 6 bases from V and 9 bases from J, leaving 15 bases between. CDR3 residues: CASSQAATGPQHF. CDR3 DNA: TGTGCCAGCAGCCAAGCGGCGACGGGGCCCCAGCATTTT.

This chain joins TRBV7-3 and TRBJ1-2; TRBD1 might be the D (5 bases). The CDR3 has 13 amino acids. Trimming pared 7 bases from V and 2 bases from J, leaving 11 bases between. Germline values: CDR1 SGHTA, CDR2 FQGTGA. The DNA for the CDR3 is TGTGCCAGCAACCGAGCAGGGAACTATGGCTACACCTTC. It encodes CASNRAGNYGYTF.

In this sample, this clonotype turned up many times. V gene TRBV7-2 combines with J gene TRBJ1-1; D uncertain. The germline V gene encodes CDR1 SGHTA and CDR2 FQGNSA. The CDR3 has 13 amino acids. The V gene lost 1 base and the J gene lost 3 bases, with 6 bases spanning the gap. In DNA, the CDR3 is TGTGCCAGCAGCTTAGGGCCCCACACTGAAGCTTTCTTT. It yields the protein CASSLGPHTEAFF.

This sequence joins TRBV7-1 and TRBJ2-7, with D possibly TRBD2 on 5 matching bases. TRBV7-1 is noted as an ORF with a role that remains uncertain. The CDR3 is 12 amino acids. V shed 5 bases and J shed 7 bases, with 12 bases lying between them. The CDR3 is CASSTTSLEQYF. The CDR3 nucleotides read TGTGCCAGCAGCACCACTAGTTTAGAGCAGTACTTC.

A few counts support this clonotype. The gene calls are TRBV6-1 and TRBJ1-1, with TRBD1 matching 9 bases. In germline, CDR1 is MNHNS, CDR2 SASEGT. CDR3 size: 10 residues. The V gene end was trimmed by 6 bases and the J gene end by 12 bases; junction bases not matched to a gene: 2. The CDR3 DNA follows: TGTGCCAGCAGACAGGGGGCTTCTTTCTTT. Its translation: CASRQGASFF.

This chain links TRBV5-6 with TRBJ2-3; TRBD2 matches 11 bases. Germline CDR1 reads SGHDT; CDR2 reads YYEEEE. J gave up 2 bases and V 7 bases, and 6 bases lay outside the gene matches. There are 15 residues in the CDR3. The DNA for the CDR3 is TGTGCCAGCGTAGCGGGAGGGCCTTTCACAGATACGCAGTATTTT. Protein product: CASVAGGPFTDTQYF. Together with reference TRBV5-6 and TRBJ2-3, the CDR3 gives the full variable domain: DAGVTQSPTHLIKTRGQQVTLRCSPKSGHDTVSWYQQALGQGPQFIFQYYEEEERQRGNFPDRFSGHQFPNYSSELNVNALLLGDSALYLCASVAGGPFTDTQYFGPGTRLTVL.

This sequence joins TRBV19 and TRBJ1-2, with TRBD1 matching over 8 bases. Trimming cost V 9 bases and J 0 bases; bases outside gene matches: 6. CDR1 is LNHDA and CDR2 is SQIVND in the germline V gene (reference sequence). The CDR3 contains 14 residues. Written as DNA, the CDR3 is TGTGCCAGCCGCAGGGGGCGAACTAACTATGGCTACACCTTC. Translation gives CASRRGRTNYGYTF.

The chain couples TRBV12-3 or TRBV12-4 to TRBJ2-1, with 9 bases matching TRBD2. The CDR3 extends over 15 amino acids. Unmatched junction bases numbered 13, after V lost 8 bases and J lost 8 bases. DNA for the CDR3: TGTGCCAGCGGGGATCGCGGGGGGGAGGGCTATGAGCAGTTCTTC. Translating gives CASGDRGGEGYEQFF.

This clonotype was picked up one time. The chain uses TRBV20-1 and TRBJ2-3; possible D gene TRBD2, 6 bases. With 6 bases removed from V and 1 base from J, the gap between germline ends came to 14 bases. The CDR3 spans 14 residues. Germline V CDR1 and CDR2: DFQATT, SNEGSKA (reference sequence). CDR3 amino acids: CSAAPGTGTDTQYF. DNA for the CDR3: TGCAGTGCCGCACCCGGGACTGGCACAGATACGCAGTATTTT.

The V and J genes are TRBV19 and TRBJ2-7; TRBD2 might be the D (7 bases). Per the germline V gene, CDR1 is LNHDA and CDR2 is SQIVND (reference sequence). The CDR3 covers 15 residues. The V end was cut by 5 bases, the J end by 1 base, with 15 bases between. The CDR3 spells CASSWGGPRSYEQYF. The CDR3, as DNA: TGTGCCAGTAGTTGGGGGGGGCCGAGATCCTACGAGCAGTACTTC.

The chain uses TRBV6-5 and TRBJ2-2; 8 bases fit TRBD2. With V trimmed by 2 bases and J by 6 bases, 11 bases remained unmatched. This CDR3 is 17 amino acids long. Germline CDR1 and CDR2: MNHEY and SVGAGI. CDR3 region: CASSYRTPGGRPGELFF. CDR3 DNA: TGTGCCAGCAGTTACCGAACTCCGGGGGGGCGACCCGGGGAGCTGTTTTTT.

The rearrangement links TRBV27 to TRBJ1-5; 8 positions match TRBD1. The CDR3 consists of 14 residues. Germline CDR1 MNHEY, CDR2 SMNVEV (reference sequence). V gave up 2 bases and J gave up 9 bases; unmatched junction bases: 6. CDR3 in amino acids: CASSLGQGGGPQHF. The CDR3, as DNA: TGTGCCAGCAGTTTAGGACAGGGAGGTGGGCCCCAGCATTTT.

V and J are TRBV7-2 and TRBJ1-6; D is possibly TRBD1 (5 bases). Trimming shortened V by 4 bases and J by 7 bases, and 14 bases separated the two germline ends. The germline gives CDR1 SGHTA, CDR2 FQGNSA. The CDR3 runs 15 residues. The DNA of the CDR3 is TGTGCCAGCAGCTCCCAGGGTCTGAAGAATTCACCCCTCCACTTT. This translates into CASSSQGLKNSPLHF.

The chain links TRBV4-3 to TRBJ2-4, with D possibly matching TRBD2 (5 bases). CDR1 is LGHNA, CDR2 YSLEER, per germline. Trimming stripped 8 bases from V and 7 bases from J, with 27 bases between. The CDR3 runs 17 residues. The CDR3 protein is CASSPGGLPGYGNIQYF. The CDR3 coding sequence is TGCGCCAGCTCCCCAGGAGGCCTCCCGGGATACGGGAACATTCAGTACTTC.

The chain recombines TRBV12-3 or TRBV12-4 with TRBJ1-5; no reliable D call. Trimming removed 3 bases from V and 6 bases from J, with 6 bases in between. The CDR3 sequence is 12 residues long. The CDR3 protein is CASSFAGQPQHF. The CDR3 DNA reads TGTGCCAGCAGTTTTGCCGGTCAGCCCCAGCATTTT.